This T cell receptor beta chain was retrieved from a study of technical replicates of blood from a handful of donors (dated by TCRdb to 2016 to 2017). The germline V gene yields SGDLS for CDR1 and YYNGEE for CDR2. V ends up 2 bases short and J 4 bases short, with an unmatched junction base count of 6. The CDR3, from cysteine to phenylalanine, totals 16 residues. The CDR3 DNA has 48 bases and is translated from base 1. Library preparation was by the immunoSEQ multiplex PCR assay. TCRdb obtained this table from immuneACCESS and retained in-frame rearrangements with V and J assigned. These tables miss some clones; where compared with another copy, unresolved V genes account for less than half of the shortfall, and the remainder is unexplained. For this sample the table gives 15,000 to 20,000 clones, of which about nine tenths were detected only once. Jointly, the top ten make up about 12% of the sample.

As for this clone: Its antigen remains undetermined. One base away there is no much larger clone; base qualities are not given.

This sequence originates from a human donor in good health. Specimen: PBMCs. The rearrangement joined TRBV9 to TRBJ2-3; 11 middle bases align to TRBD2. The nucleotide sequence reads TGTGCCAGCAGCGTGCAAGTAGCGGGAGGGGCAGATACGCAGTATTTT. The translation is CASSVQVAGGADTQYF.